One and the same sample provided the 28 T cell receptor beta chains below, sequenced in a study of T and B cells in COVID-19 patients. TRB rearrangements were amplified by multiplex PCR with BIOMED2 TRB-A/B primers. TCRdb used MiXCR to reprocess the multiplex PCR reads, holding one entry per CDR3 protein. This table has 7,700 or so distinct CDR3 sequences, 25% to 35% appearing once. TRB was amplified from about 260-540 ng of blood genomic DNA. The sequenced sample consisted of blood. These receptors originate from a human donor with active COVID-19.

This chain joins TRBV7-6 and TRBJ2-2; D gene uncertain. Trimming stripped 2 bases from V and 2 bases from J, with 0 bases between. This CDR3 is built from 12 residues. Germline V gene lookup returns CDR1 SGHVS and CDR2 FNYEAQ. CDR3: CASSLNTGELFF. CDR3 nucleotide sequence: TGTGCCAGCAGCTTAAACACCGGGGAGCTGTTTTTT.

By share, this clonotype ranks as medium-sized (0.01 to 0.1%). The chain combines TRBV14 with TRBJ1-2; 9 positions agree with TRBD1. Trimming took 0 bases from V and 6 from J; bases not matched to a gene: 8. CDR3 size: 16 residues. Germline CDR1 and CDR2: SGHDN and FVKESK. The chain's CDR3 is CASSQEDRGILDGYTF. In nucleotides, the CDR3 is TGTGCCAGCAGCCAAGAGGACAGGGGAATTCTTGATGGCTACACCTTC.

This clonotype turned up a few times. The genes are TRBV10-3 and TRBJ1-2; 7 positions match TRBD1. The CDR3 totals 16 residues. V trimming: 0 bases; J trimming: 8 bases; junction bases outside the gene matches: 12. Germline V CDR1 and CDR2: ENHRY, SYGVKD. The CDR3: CAISESQGGLYEGYTF. CDR3 coding DNA: TGTGCCATCAGTGAGTCGCAGGGGGGTCTATATGAGGGCTACACCTTC.

The chain couples TRBV5-6 to TRBJ2-3, with D perhaps TRBD2 (5 bases). V dropped 1 base and J dropped 6 bases, with 12 bases sitting between them. The CDR3 has 14 amino acids. Germline V CDR1 and CDR2: SGHDT, YYEEEE. This CDR3 is CASSLLRARDTQYF. The CDR3 DNA is TGTGCCAGCAGCTTGCTGCGGGCACGGGATACGCAGTATTTT.

This chain links TRBV7-2 with TRBJ1-2, with D perhaps TRBD1 (5 bases). The CDR3 length is 15 residues. The germline V gene encodes CDR1 SGHTA and CDR2 FQGNSA. Deletions cut 6 bases from V and 0 bases from J, with 14 bases between. CDR3 amino acids: CASRLTGISNYGYTF. The CDR3 DNA reads as TGTGCCAGCAGACTTACAGGAATTTCTAACTATGGCTACACCTTC.

V usage is TRBV11-1 and J usage is TRBJ1-2, with 7 bases fitting TRBD1. Trimming at V came to 3 bases and at J to 5 bases, leaving 6 bases not matched to a gene. The CDR3 consists of 14 residues. Germline CDR1 SGHAT, CDR2 FQDESV (reference sequence). The CDR3 DNA reads as TGTGCCAGCAGCTTGGGGACAGCTGCTTATGGCTACACCTTC. It yields the protein CASSLGTAAYGYTF.

By frequency in the sample, this clonotype is medium-sized. The chain carries TRBV6-5 and TRBJ2-1; D is ambiguous. CDR3 length equals 11 residues. From germline, CDR1 is MNHEY and CDR2 SVGAGI. Trimming shortened V by 7 bases and J by 3 bases, and 4 bases separated the two germline ends. CDR3 DNA: TGTGCCAGCAAGGGCTACAATGAGCAGTTCTTC. Its protein is CASKGYNEQFF.

The chain recombines TRBV6-5 with TRBJ2-1; 7 nucleotides match TRBD1. Trimming took 11 bases from V and 6 from J; bases not matched to a gene: 13. This CDR3 spans 14 amino acids. CDR1 and CDR2 (germline): MNHEY, SVGAGI. In nucleotides, the CDR3 is TGTGCCTCGAGCGACAGGGCGGTTGTCAATGAGCAGTTCTTC. It encodes CASSDRAVVNEQFF.

This clonotype appeared a few times. This chain joins TRBV7-6 and TRBJ2-5; either TRBD1 or TRBD2 may fit D (6 bases each). In germline, CDR1 is SGHVS, CDR2 FNYEAQ. The CDR3 sequence is 16 residues long. The V and J ends lost 6 bases and 5 bases respectively, with 22 bases between them. The CDR3 reads CASSPTPLRGRETQYF. DNA for the CDR3: TGTGCCAGCAGTCCTACCCCCCTACGGGGGCGGGAGACCCAGTACTTC.

V is TRBV5-6 and J is TRBJ2-1; 10 bases map to TRBD2. The trim removed 2 bases at V and 3 bases at J, leaving 5 bases unmatched. CDR1 is SGHDT and CDR2 is YYEEEE in the germline V gene. The CDR3 has 16 residues. This CDR3 reads CASSLSSGGGYNEQFF. As DNA, the CDR3 is TGTGCCAGCAGCTTATCCAGCGGGGGGGGCTACAATGAGCAGTTCTTC.

By share, this clonotype counts as medium-sized. V is TRBV19 and J is TRBJ2-2; no reliable D call. CDR1 is LNHDA and CDR2 is SQIVND in the germline V gene (reference sequence). With 10 bases removed from V and 7 bases from J, the gap between germline ends came to 22 bases. This CDR3 comprises 15 residues. The CDR3: CATNPSGRGDGELFF. CDR3 DNA: TGTGCCACTAATCCCTCCGGTAGAGGCGACGGGGAGCTGTTTTTT.

The chain joins TRBV11-2 to TRBJ2-1; tentatively, D is TRBD2 (5 bases). V shed 2 bases and J shed 2 bases, with 7 bases lying between them. Germline V gene lookup returns CDR1 SGHAT and CDR2 FQNNGV. The CDR3 spans 14 residues. CDR3 amino acids: CASSLSGPYNEQFF. The CDR3 DNA reads TGTGCCAGCAGCTTAAGCGGCCCCTACAATGAGCAGTTCTTC.

This clonotype was seen only once. Possible read error: a much larger clone is one base away. This sequence joins TRBV19 and TRBJ1-1; no clear D gene. Trimming removed 5 bases from V and 7 bases from J, with 14 bases in between. The CDR3 has 13 residues. The germline V gene has CDR1 LNHDA and CDR2 SQIVND (reference sequence). CDR3 region: CASSDTTPNEAFF. CDR3 DNA: TGTGCCAGTAGTGACACCACACCCAATGAAGCTTTCTTT.

This clonotype was counted a few times. CDR3 nucleotide sequence: TGTGCCATCAGCTCCCGAGTTAAGGGGCAAGAGACCCAGTACTTC. It codes for CAISSRVKGQETQYF. The chain recombines TRBV10-3 with TRBJ2-5; weak D call: TRBD1 (5 bases). CDR1 and CDR2 from the germline V gene are ENHRY and SYGVKD. Trimming took off 6 bases at V and 2 bases at J, with 16 bases between the two ends. The CDR3 spans 15 residues.

This clonotype is classed as medium-sized. The J gene is TRBJ2-3, the V gene TRBV15; either TRBD1 or TRBD2 may supply D (5 bases each). The ends were cut back, 3 bases at V and 12 bases at J, with 16 bases in the middle. Germline V gene lookup returns CDR1 LNHNV and CDR2 YYDKDF (reference sequence). The CDR3 loop spans 13 amino acids. The CDR3 loop is CATSRESGTSQYF. CDR3 nucleotides: TGTGCCACCAGCAGGGAATCCGGGACCAGTCAGTATTTT.

Judged by abundance, this clonotype is medium-sized. The chain uses TRBV5-5 and TRBJ2-3; the D is unclear. The CDR3 has 16 amino acids. The V gene lost 0 bases and the J gene lost 2 bases, with 13 bases spanning the gap. CDR1 is SGHKS, CDR2 YYEKEE, per germline (reference sequence). The CDR3 sequence: CASSLVNMGLTDTQYF. CDR3 DNA sequence: TGTGCCAGCAGCTTGGTCAATATGGGCCTCACAGATACGCAGTATTTT.

V is TRBV5-4 and J is TRBJ1-6; 10 nucleotides agree with TRBD1. The germline CDR1 and CDR2 sequences are SGHNT and YYREEE (reference sequence). This CDR3 is built from 15 residues. J gave up 10 bases and V 3 bases, and 7 bases lay outside the gene matches. CDR3 loop: CASSWGTGETSPLHF. In DNA form, the CDR3 reads TGTGCCAGCAGCTGGGGGACAGGGGAAACGTCACCCCTCCACTTT.

This clonotype ranks as medium-sized. The chain is built from TRBV19 and TRBJ2-5; TRBD2 aligns across 15 bases. The CDR3 spans 15 residues. Germline assignment: CDR1 LNHDA and CDR2 SQIVND (reference sequence). V lost 4 bases and J lost 9; bases outside the gene matches: 6. CDR3 sequence (DNA): TGTGCCAGTAGTACCTGGACTAGCGGGGGGGAGGCCCAGTACTTC. It yields the protein CASSTWTSGGEAQYF.

This CDR3 reads CASRLPGGRQETQYF. In DNA, the CDR3 is TGTGCCAGCAGGCTCCCAGGGGGGAGACAGGAGACCCAGTACTTC. J is TRBJ2-5 and V is TRBV27; D perhaps matches TRBD1 (7 bases). Germline V CDR1 and CDR2: MNHEY, SMNVEV (reference sequence). The CDR3 has 15 residues. Trimming shortened V by 6 bases and J by 5 bases, and 19 bases separated the two germline ends.

Within the sample, this clonotype is medium-sized (0.01 to 0.1%). The V gene is TRBV5-4, the J gene TRBJ2-2; possible D gene TRBD1, 6 bases. Germline V gene lookup returns CDR1 SGHNT and CDR2 YYREEE (reference sequence). Trimming removed 4 bases at V and 2 bases at J, with 9 bases between. The CDR3 is made up of 14 amino acids. The CDR3 protein is CASSLDRNTGELFF. In DNA, the CDR3 is TGTGCCAGCAGCCTGGACAGAAACACCGGGGAGCTGTTTTTT.

The V call is TRBV27, the J call TRBJ2-5; 12 nucleotides align to TRBD2. CDR1 is MNHEY, CDR2 SMNVEV, per germline (reference sequence). The junction had 18 bases not matched to a gene; V was cut back by 0 bases and J by 4 bases. CDR3 length equals 21 residues. The CDR3 DNA reads as TGTGCCAGCAGTTTATCGCCTCTAGGTTCTAGCGGGGGGGGCCCGCGAGAGACCCAGTACTTC. It yields the protein CASSLSPLGSSGGGPRETQYF.

This chain links TRBV20-1 with TRBJ1-2, with D perhaps TRBD1 (6 bases). Per the germline V gene, CDR1 is DFQATT and CDR2 is SNEGSKA (reference sequence). V was clipped by 6 bases and J by 8 bases, with 16 bases between them. The CDR3 contains 12 residues. CDR3 region: CSATSGGGGYTF. The CDR3 DNA sequence: TGCAGTGCCACCTCCGGGGGCGGGGGCTACACCTTC.

In its sample, this clonotype is medium-sized. V and J are TRBV15 and TRBJ2-5, with TRBD2 matching over 11 bases. The junction had 8 bases not matched to a gene; V was cut back by 3 bases and J by 5 bases. Per germline, CDR1 LNHNV and CDR2 YYDKDF (reference sequence). CDR3 size: 16 residues. CDR3 coding DNA: TGTGCCACCAGCAGCTTGCTTAGCGGGGGGGGCGAGACCCAGTACTTC. This codes for CATSSLLSGGGETQYF.

This clonotype is judged medium-sized. V gene TRBV5-4 combines with J gene TRBJ2-3; 11 positions match TRBD2. J lost 11 bases, V lost 3 bases, and 2 bases had no gene match. The CDR3 length is 12 residues. Germline-derived CDR1 and CDR2 are SGHNT and YYREEE (reference sequence). The CDR3 sequence: CASSSLAGGQYF. As DNA, the CDR3 is TGTGCCAGCAGCTCGCTAGCGGGGGGGCAGTATTTT.

This clonotype qualifies as medium-sized. The chain's CDR3 is CASSRGIQETQYF. The CDR3 coding sequence is TGTGCCAGCAGCAGGGGGATACAAGAGACCCAGTACTTC. The chain couples TRBV6-5 to TRBJ2-5; TRBD1 matches 7 bases. The length of the CDR3 is 13 residues. Germline V CDR1 and CDR2: MNHEY, SVGAGI. V was clipped by 6 bases and J by 2 bases; unmatched bases: 3.

This clonotype counts as medium-sized. V gene TRBV19 combines with J gene TRBJ2-4; D not certain. This CDR3 region has 16 residues. Trimming took off 0 bases at V and 1 base at J, with 10 bases between the two ends. Germline V gene lookup returns CDR1 LNHDA and CDR2 SQIVND (reference sequence). In nucleotides, the CDR3 is TGTGCCAGTAGTATAGATATCCAGCCCGCCAAAAACATTCAGTACTTC. This sequence encodes CASSIDIQPAKNIQYF.

A few counts support this clonotype. The chain joins TRBV9 to TRBJ1-2, with 9 bases lining up with TRBD1. Germline CDR1 and CDR2: SGDLS and YYNGEE. Trimming cost V 0 bases and J 6 bases; bases outside gene matches: 9. The CDR3 has 16 amino acids. The CDR3: CASSVAEQGAGNGYTF. CDR3 sequence (DNA): TGTGCCAGCAGCGTAGCTGAACAGGGGGCGGGAAATGGCTACACCTTC.

This clonotype is categorized as medium-sized. V is TRBV6-5 and J is TRBJ2-3; D gene unclear. The V gene's germline CDR1 is MNHEY and CDR2 SVGAGI. The CDR3 contains 14 residues. V lost 4 bases, J lost 4 bases, and 12 bases lay in between. CDR3 sequence: CASSSPARADTQYF. The CDR3 DNA reads as TGTGCCAGCAGTTCCCCGGCCCGCGCAGATACGCAGTATTTT.